Presented here are 4 T cell receptor beta chains from one specimen sequenced in a study of T cell changes during pregnancy in multiple sclerosis. TCRdb's copy holds only in-frame clones and misses some; the assay was immunoSEQ multiplex PCR. Seen here are roughly 99,000 clones, just under 95% observed once, and the top ten hold 0.78%. Here the sequenced sample was peripheral blood, taken in the third trimester of pregnancy. The receptor source for this set is a female donor in good health, enrolled as a control in a pregnancy study.

The chain combines TRBV7-8 with TRBJ1-3; 12 bases are shared with TRBD1. Germline loops: CDR1 SGHVS, CDR2 FQNEAQ. V shed 4 bases, J shed 0 bases, and the junction held 4 bases outside the gene matches. This CDR3 region has 17 residues. The CDR3 reads CASSSGTGGLSGNTIYF. The CDR3 nucleotides read TGTGCCAGCAGCTCCGGGACAGGGGGCCTCTCTGGAAACACCATATATTTT.

This sequence joins TRBV11-2 and TRBJ1-6; TRBD1 is a possible D gene (5 bases). This CDR3 has 15 residues. Germline lookup yields CDR1 SGHAT and CDR2 FQNNGV. Trimming removed 4 bases from V and 10 bases from J, with 17 bases in between. CDR3 in amino acids: CASSSSRALQSPLHF. CDR3 DNA: TGTGCCAGCAGCTCGAGCAGGGCCTTGCAGTCACCCCTCCACTTT.

The rearrangement joins TRBV30 to TRBJ1-1; D is unresolved. V lost 2 bases, J lost 5 bases, and 21 bases lay in between. This CDR3 is 16 amino acids long. The germline CDR1 and CDR2 sequences are GTSNPN and SVGIG (reference sequence). CDR3 sequence (DNA): TGTGCCTGGAGTAACCTCGTTATAGTAGGGAGGACTGAAGCTTTCTTT. It encodes CAWSNLVIVGRTEAFF.

The table lists this clone with a count of one. V is TRBV7-9 and J is TRBJ2-2; maybe TRBD2 (6 bases). CDR1 and CDR2 from the germline V gene are SEHNR and FQNEAQ (reference sequence). V gave up 10 bases and J gave up 6 bases, with 18 bases separating them. The CDR3 contains 14 residues. The CDR3 region is CATLGTGGAGELFF. DNA for the CDR3: TGTGCCACACTAGGGACTGGCGGTGCCGGGGAGCTGTTTTTT.